The 29 T cell receptor beta chains below all came from one sample that was sequenced in a study of blood T cells in healthy people across ages. Sample-barcoded 5' priming and a J-beta primer mix drove a second PCR of roughly 7 to 11 cycles. TCRdb ran MiXCR on the 5' RACE reads and lists one entry per CDR3 protein. This table has 1.5 million or so distinct CDR3 sequences, 35% to 45% appearing once. Material for sequencing was blood. These receptors all come from a woman aged 18-29 years in good health.

This clonotype was seen a few times. The chain joins TRBV20-1 to TRBJ2-3; 12 bases line up with TRBD2. Looked up from germline, CDR1 is DFQATT and CDR2 is SNEGSKA (reference sequence). V was clipped by 5 bases and J by 0 bases; unmatched bases: 6. The CDR3 has 16 residues. CDR3 amino acids: CSAPPLAGGSTDTQYF. The CDR3 DNA reads as TGCAGTGCTCCGCCTCTAGCGGGGGGGAGCACAGATACGCAGTATTTT.

The gene calls are TRBV7-2 and TRBJ2-1, with TRBD2 matching 8 bases. Germline trimming cut 4 bases from V and 2 bases from J; bases unmatched to any gene: 7. The CDR3 is made up of 16 amino acids. In germline, CDR1 is SGHTA, CDR2 FQGNSA. Written as DNA, the CDR3 is TGTGCCAGCAGCTCCCCCACTAGCGGAGCCTACAATGAGCAGTTCTTC. Translating it yields CASSSPTSGAYNEQFF.

The gene calls are TRBV2 and TRBJ1-4; D is perhaps TRBD1 (6 bases). The V and J ends lost 2 bases and 0 bases respectively, with 13 bases between them. Per the germline V gene, CDR1 is SNHLY and CDR2 is FYNNEI. The CDR3 loop spans 17 amino acids. CDR3 sequence: CASSEWAGVATNEKLFF. CDR3 nucleotides: TGTGCCAGCAGTGAATGGGCAGGGGTGGCAACTAATGAAAAACTGTTTTTT.

The chain employs TRBV6-1 and TRBJ2-5; 12 bases are shared with TRBD1. The J segment lost 5 bases and the V segment lost 10 bases, leaving 14 bases of the junction unmatched. In germline, CDR1 is MNHNS, CDR2 SASEGT. The CDR3 covers 16 residues. CDR3 nucleotide sequence: TGTGCCACCAATTCCTGGGACAGGGGGCAGGGGGAGACCCAGTACTTC. Translated: CATNSWDRGQGETQYF.

This clonotype was recorded many times. The V call is TRBV5-1, the J call TRBJ1-1, with a tentative D call TRBD1 (6 bases). Per germline, CDR1 SGHRS and CDR2 YFSETQ. Trimming pared 1 base from V and 3 bases from J, leaving 13 bases between. The CDR3 runs 15 residues. The CDR3 bases are TGCGCCAGCAGCTTGAATGGGGGCGCGGACACTGAAGCTTTCTTT. Its translation is CASSLNGGADTEAFF.

This chain joins TRBV7-9 and TRBJ1-4; D is uncertain. V lost 3 bases and J 8 bases, leaving 13 bases between the germline ends. This CDR3 has 14 amino acids. Per germline, CDR1 SEHNR and CDR2 FQNEAQ (reference sequence). The DNA for the CDR3 is TGTGCCAGCAGCTTGGGGAGTGCAGGCGAAAAACTGTTTTTT. Its translation: CASSLGSAGEKLFF.

The chain links TRBV20-1 to TRBJ2-1; TRBD2 agrees at 7 bases. CDR1 DFQATT and CDR2 SNEGSKA come from the germline V gene (reference sequence). With V trimmed by 1 base and J by 4 bases, 4 bases remained unmatched. This CDR3 spans 14 amino acids. The CDR3 region has the DNA TGCAGTGCTAGAGCAGCTAGCGGTTACAATGAGCAGTTCTTC. It is translated as CSARAASGYNEQFF.

A note on this clonotype: This may stem from a read error, because a much larger clone lies one nucleotide away. DNA of the CDR3: TGCAGTGCTATCGACAATGAGCAGCTCTTC. It encodes CSAIDNEQLF. The V gene is TRBV20-1, the J gene TRBJ2-1; D not certain. CDR1 is DFQATT and CDR2 is SNEGSKA in the germline V gene (reference sequence). This CDR3 has 10 residues.

This clonotype has a handful of counts. V and J are TRBV7-9 and TRBJ2-3; 9 bases fit TRBD2. The trim removed 5 bases at V and 2 bases at J, leaving 8 bases unmatched. Germline assignment: CDR1 SEHNR and CDR2 FQNEAQ (reference sequence). This CDR3 has 16 amino acids. The CDR3 nucleotides are TGTGCCAGCAGCCACGGGACTAGCCCTTTCACAGATACGCAGTATTTT. Amino acid sequence: CASSHGTSPFTDTQYF. The variable domain in full, with the rest retrieved from reference TRBV7-9 and TRBJ2-3, is DTGVSQNPRHKITKRGQNVTFRCDPISEHNRLYWYRQTLGQGPEFLTYFQNEAQLEKSRLLSDRFSAERPKGSFSTLEIQRTEQGDSAMYLCASSHGTSPFTDTQYFGPGTRLTVL.

V and J are TRBV2 and TRBJ2-1, with TRBD2 matching 10 bases. The CDR3 has 16 amino acids. CDR1 is SNHLY, CDR2 FYNNEI, per germline. Germline trimming cut 10 bases from V and 0 bases from J; bases unmatched to any gene: 9. The CDR3 protein is CATASLAGSSYNEQFF. The CDR3 nucleotides are TGTGCCACCGCTTCACTAGCGGGAAGCTCCTACAATGAGCAGTTCTTC. The variable domain in full, with the rest retrieved from reference TRBV2 and TRBJ2-1, is EPEVTQTPSHQVTQMGQEVILRCVPISNHLYFYWYRQILGQKVEFLVSFYNNEISEKSEIFDDQFSVERPDGSNFTLKIRSTKLEDSAMYFCATASLAGSSYNEQFFGPGTRLTVL.

The CDR3 DNA follows: TGCGCCAGCAGCCAAGAGAGGTGGGCCCGGGAGCTGTTTTTT. Protein product: CASSQERWARELFF. The rearrangement joins TRBV4-1 to TRBJ2-2; D unclear. The CDR3 spans 14 residues. V lost 0 bases to trimming and J lost 9 bases, with 11 bases between them. CDR1 is MGHRA and CDR2 is YSYEKL in the germline V gene.

This clonotype came up once. This chain uses TRBV29-1 with TRBJ2-7; 7 bases align to TRBD1. Germline assignment: CDR1 SQVTM and CDR2 ANQGSEA. Germline trimming cut 3 bases from V and 3 bases from J; bases unmatched to any gene: 5. The CDR3 totals 13 residues. The CDR3 nucleotides are TGCAGCGTTGACCCGACAGGGTTCTACGAGCAGTACTTC. As protein: CSVDPTGFYEQYF.

The table lists this clonotype with many counts. The CDR3 protein is CATSPADTQYF. CDR3 sequence (DNA): TGCGCCACCTCCCCAGCGGATACGCAGTATTTT. The chain has TRBV10-2 and TRBJ2-3, with D unclear. CDR1 is WSHSY, CDR2 SAAADI, per germline. This CDR3 contains 11 residues. V was cut by 10 bases and J by 6 bases, with 11 bases left in between.

J is TRBJ2-7 and V is TRBV11-2; D not certain. Looked up from germline, CDR1 is SGHAT and CDR2 is FQNNGV. The CDR3 runs to 13 residues. The germline V and J ends were trimmed by 0 bases and 7 bases, with 10 bases remaining between them. The CDR3 is CASSLEVRVEQYF. The CDR3 DNA reads TGTGCCAGCAGCTTAGAGGTGCGCGTTGAGCAGTACTTC.

About this clonotype itself: The germline gene is not matched at one end of the junction; a read error may be the cause. This chain joins TRBV19 and TRBJ2-3, with TRBD2 matching over 10 bases. Germline-derived CDR1 and CDR2 are LNHDA and SQIVND (reference sequence). The CDR3 length is 15 residues. In nucleotides, the CDR3 is TGTGCCAGTAGTATCGCTAGCGGGAGAAGTGATACGCGGTATTTT. It is translated as CASSIASGRSDTRYF.

The rearrangement links TRBV3-1 to TRBJ2-7; TRBD2 matches 7 bases. The DNA end lines up better with TRBJ2-5; the J call may be wrong. The CDR3 loop spans 14 amino acids. CDR1 is LGHDT, CDR2 YNNKEL, per germline (reference sequence). Here the CDR3 reads CASSHGTTVETQYF. CDR3 in DNA: TGTGCCAGCAGCCACGGGACTACAGTGGAGACCCAGTACTTC.

This clonotype showed up just once. The genes are TRBV27 and TRBJ2-1; the D gene is possibly TRBD2 (6 bases). The germline V gene has CDR1 MNHEY and CDR2 SMNVEV (reference sequence). The CDR3 extends over 16 amino acids. V was cut by 3 bases and J by 8 bases, with 20 bases left in between. CDR3 residues: CASSFSGVAVRHEQFF. The CDR3 DNA reads as TGTGCCAGCAGTTTTAGTGGGGTAGCGGTCAGGCATGAGCAGTTCTTC.

This chain links TRBV20-1 with TRBJ2-7, with a possible D match to TRBD1 (7 bases). Germline CDR1 is DFQATT and CDR2 is SNEGSKA (reference sequence). The CDR3 totals 13 residues. Trimming stripped 5 bases from V and 0 bases from J, with 11 bases between. CDR3 nucleotides: TGCAGTGCTGGGGGGACAGACTCCTACGAGCAGTACTTC. As protein: CSAGGTDSYEQYF.

The chain has TRBV4-1 and TRBJ1-2; the match to TRBD1 covers 8 bases. Germline V gene sequence: CDR1 MGHRA, CDR2 YSYEKL. The CDR3 covers 17 residues. Unmatched junction bases numbered 15, after V lost 3 bases and J lost 6 bases. CDR3 DNA: TGCGCCAGCAGCCATCCGGGACAGGTCATACCGAGGGATGGCTACACCTTC. This sequence encodes CASSHPGQVIPRDGYTF.

This clonotype came up a few times. CDR3 DNA: TGTGCCACCAGCAGAGATCCCATCCCAGCTTTAAACACTGAAGCTTTCTTT. Encoded protein: CATSRDPIPALNTEAFF. The J gene is TRBJ1-1, the V gene TRBV15; D remains unclear. Germline V lookup: CDR1 LNHNV, CDR2 YYDKDF (reference sequence). The CDR3 has 17 amino acids. Trimming left V 0 bases short and J 2 bases short, with 16 bases between.

The V and J genes are TRBV9 and TRBJ2-4; 10 bases match TRBD2. Germline CDR1 is SGDLS and CDR2 is YYNGEE. V dropped 0 bases and J dropped 1; count of bases not matched to a gene: 10. There are 19 residues in the CDR3. The CDR3 DNA sequence: TGTGCCAGCAGCGTAGATGGACTAGCGGATGCGGGGGCCAAAAACATTCAGTACTTC. Amino acid sequence: CASSVDGLADAGAKNIQYF.

This chain connects TRBV28 to TRBJ2-6, with D uncertain. The CDR3 is made up of 15 amino acids. Germline-derived CDR1 and CDR2 are MDHEN and SYDVKM. V lost 7 bases to trimming and J lost 0 bases, with 10 bases between them. CDR3 protein: CASIGQRSGANVLTF. The CDR3 region has the DNA TGTGCCAGCATAGGCCAGCGCTCTGGGGCCAACGTCCTGACTTTC.

The chain combines TRBV3-1 with TRBJ2-3; D may be TRBD1 or TRBD2 (6 bases each). The CDR3 is 15 residues long. The germline V gene encodes CDR1 LGHDT and CDR2 YNNKEL (reference sequence). V lost 11 bases and J 2 bases, leaving 20 bases between the germline ends. The CDR3 DNA reads TGTGCCTCGGCTCACGGGGGCGCCTTCACAGATACGCAGTATTTT. It yields the protein CASAHGGAFTDTQYF.

V usage is TRBV24-1 and J usage is TRBJ1-2; D may be TRBD1 (5 bases). Trimming pared 0 bases from V and 0 bases from J, leaving 13 bases between. CDR1 and CDR2 from the germline V gene are KGHDR and SFDVKD. The CDR3 sequence is 17 residues long. The CDR3 sequence: CATSDLDSHSSNYGYTF. DNA for the CDR3: TGTGCCACCAGTGATTTGGACAGCCATTCTTCTAACTATGGCTACACCTTC.

This clonotype occurred a few times. V is TRBV6-6 and J is TRBJ2-2, with 8 positions matching TRBD2. The CDR3 contains 16 residues. The trim removed 5 bases at V and 8 bases at J, leaving 13 bases unmatched. Germline assignment: CDR1 MNHNY and CDR2 SVGAGI (reference sequence). The DNA for the CDR3 is TGTGCCAGCAGTCCCATTTCGGCGGGGGGAGGTGGGGAGCTGTTTTTT. This translates into CASSPISAGGGGELFF.

The V call is TRBV14, the J call TRBJ2-7; D remains unclear. The CDR3 runs to 14 residues. From germline, CDR1 is SGHDN and CDR2 FVKESK. V lost 4 bases and J lost 2, with 12 bases in between. For the CDR3, the DNA is TGTGCCAGCAGCCCATCCCCTACGCCCTACGAGCAGTACTTC. Its translation is CASSPSPTPYEQYF.

The rearrangement uses TRBV30 and TRBJ2-3; TRBD2 matches at 10 bases. The CDR3 has 15 amino acids. Germline V gives CDR1 GTSNPN, CDR2 SVGIG (reference sequence). Trimming removed 2 bases from V and 6 bases from J; junction bases left unmatched: 8. CDR3 region: CAWSYQRGGLDTQYF. CDR3 nucleotides: TGTGCCTGGAGTTATCAGCGGGGGGGGTTGGATACGCAGTATTTT.

The chain employs TRBV5-1 and TRBJ2-7; D is possibly TRBD2 (5 bases). CDR3 length: 14 residues. Germline V gene data show CDR1 as SGHRS and CDR2 as YFSETQ. Trimming removed 2 bases at V and 3 bases at J, with 12 bases between. CDR3 sequence: CASSFRTGYYEQYF. Written as DNA, the CDR3 is TGCGCCAGCAGCTTCCGGACGGGGTACTACGAGCAGTACTTC.

The genes are TRBV9 and TRBJ2-2, with 8 bases lining up with TRBD1. The CDR3 has 15 amino acids. The V gene end was trimmed by 2 bases and the J gene end by 5 bases; junction bases not matched to a gene: 5. Germline CDR1 is SGDLS and CDR2 is YYNGEE. CDR3 in amino acids: CASSVTGGQTGELFF. CDR3 nucleotides: TGTGCCAGCAGCGTTACAGGGGGGCAAACCGGGGAGCTGTTTTTT.